This TCR beta chain was identified during a study of blood T cell repertoires in COVID-19. At the level of the study: Some COVID-19 samples were acute and others convalescent; all came from the United States, Italy and Spain. PBMCs, B-cell-depleted T cells, or T cells provided the cDNA or gDNA that made up the material.

Authors' processing steps: From reference gene primer amplification, estimates of nucleated cell counts were derived. Data came from immunoSEQ multiplex PCR; TCRdb stores just in-frame clones and leaves some out. V, J and clone size are those of that table, while D and trimming were read from the DNA. Here the sample spans 150,000 to 200,000 clones, around 85% being singletons. CDR1 and CDR2 from the germline V gene are DFQATT and SNEGSKA (reference sequence). The CDR3 has 14 amino acids. Trimming at V came to 3 bases and at J to 2 bases, leaving 3 bases not matched to a gene. This clonotype was obtained from a person between 65 and 79 years old with COVID-19, enrolled during active disease. The chain carries TRBV20-1 and TRBJ2-1; 8 bases line up with TRBD2. Specimen: peripheral blood. In DNA form, the CDR3 reads TGCAGTGCTAGTGGTAGCGGGGCCTACAATGAGCAGTTCTTC. Its translation: CSASGSGAYNEQFF.